This entry describes one TCR beta chain. The source of the sample is a study of control samples from healthy donors and cancer patients. The trim removed 4 bases at V and 11 bases at J, leaving 15 bases unmatched. Germline loops: CDR1 WSHSY, CDR2 SAAADI. The CDR3 loop spans 15 amino acids. Assay: immunoSEQ multiplex PCR; the TCRdb copy retains only in-frame clones and omits some. The sample contains about 220,000 clones, roughly 94% of which appear only once. The sequence was obtained from a man between 45 and 60 years old in good health. The sequenced sample consisted of blood. The V gene is TRBV10-2, the J gene TRBJ1-1; TRBD1 matches 8 bases. The CDR3 DNA reads TGCGCCAGCAGTGTACGGGGCAGGGGGCAGGAGGTGGCTTTCTTT. This translates into CASSVRGRGQEVAFF.